The 30 T cell receptor beta chains listed next were all sequenced from one sample in a study of T cell repertoires in cytomegalovirus infection. For these receptors, no antigen is known. Each CDR3 protein is one row after TCRdb ran MiXCR on the reads. Among about 900,000 distinct CDR3 sequences listed, roughly 30% were seen once. This sample comprised cultured CD8+ T cells from PBMCs, obtained from culture after CMV antigen stimulation. The receptor set was obtained from a human donor in good health (CMV status not recorded). Some clones in this sample may be carry-over from other donors' samples.

The chain links TRBV27 to TRBJ2-4, with 8 nucleotides matching TRBD1. This CDR3 comprises 15 residues. Germline trimming cut 6 bases from V and 1 base from J; bases unmatched to any gene: 5. Germline CDR1 MNHEY, CDR2 SMNVEV (reference sequence). The CDR3 region is CASRIQGVAKNIQYF. CDR3 DNA: TGTGCCAGCAGGATACAGGGGGTTGCCAAAAACATTCAGTACTTC.

The chain joins TRBV6-1 to TRBJ1-1; no clear D. This CDR3 spans 18 amino acids. V was shortened by 3 bases and J by 2 bases, with 22 bases between the two germline ends. Looked up from germline, CDR1 is MNHNS and CDR2 is SASEGT. In DNA, the CDR3 is TGTGCCAGCAGTGAGTTCCAGAGGCTGTTAAGTCGTAACACTGAAGCTTTCTTT. Its protein product is CASSEFQRLLSRNTEAFF.

This clonotype was seen a few times. The chain has TRBV6-5 and TRBJ1-1; D not certain. CDR1 is MNHEY, CDR2 SVGAGI, per germline. The V gene lost 8 bases and the J gene lost 1 base, with 8 bases spanning the gap. The CDR3 spans 12 residues. CDR3 bases: TGTGCCAGCCGGGCCCCGAACACTGAAGCTTTCTTT. It yields the protein CASRAPNTEAFF.

This clonotype was counted a few times. The genes are TRBV29-1 and TRBJ1-2; tentatively, D is TRBD1 (5 bases). The V end lost 3 bases, the J end lost 3 bases, and 11 bases lay between the germline ends. CDR1 SQVTM and CDR2 ANQGSEA come from the germline V gene. The length of the CDR3 is 13 residues. CDR3 DNA sequence: TGCAGCGTTGAGGGACCGGACTACTATGGCTACACCTTC. As protein: CSVEGPDYYGYTF. Drawing the rest from reference TRBV29-1 and TRBJ1-2, the complete variable domain is SAVISQKPSRDICQRGTSLTIQCQVDSQVTMMFWYRQQPGQSLTLIATANQGSEATYESGFVIDKFPISRPNLTFSTLTVSNMSPEDSSIYLCSVEGPDYYGYTFGSGTRLTVV.

Regarding this clonotype: A junction boundary mismatches the germline segment, possibly from a read error. The gene calls are TRBV14 and TRBJ2-2; D is ambiguous. CDR1 is SGHDN, CDR2 FVKESK, per germline. The CDR3 is 13 amino acids. The CDR3, as DNA: TGTGCCAGTAGCCGCGTAGGCGTCGGGGAGCTGTTTTTT. Residues: CASSRVGVGELFF.

On this clonotype itself: Being one base from a much bigger clone, this may be a read error. This chain links TRBV6-5 with TRBJ2-5; maybe TRBD1 (5 bases). The CDR3 has 14 residues. Germline V gene sequence: CDR1 MNHEY, CDR2 SVGAGI. CDR3 DNA: TGTGCCAGCCGTTACATAGGGGATATGGAGACCCAGTACTTC. Its translation: CASRYIGDMETQYF.

This clonotype was detected ten times or more. V is TRBV12-3 or TRBV12-4 and J is TRBJ2-3; the D gene is possibly TRBD2 (6 bases). V was trimmed by 6 bases and J by 4 bases, leaving 17 bases between them. The CDR3 has 15 residues. CDR3 coding DNA: TGTGCCAGCAGCCCCGGGGCGGGGTTGTCAGATACGCAGTATTTT. This translates into CASSPGAGLSDTQYF.

This clonotype came up many times. This chain links TRBV7-6 with TRBJ2-1, with 7 positions matching TRBD1. Germline trimming cut 2 bases from V and 4 bases from J; bases unmatched to any gene: 14. The CDR3 sequence is 18 residues long. Germline CDR1 reads SGHVS; CDR2 reads FNYEAQ. The CDR3 spells CASSLSPEVGTAYNEQFF. The CDR3, as DNA: TGTGCCAGCAGCTTATCGCCCGAGGTCGGGACAGCTTACAATGAGCAGTTCTTC.

The rearrangement joins TRBV10-2 to TRBJ1-1; unclear D gene. Germline CDR1 reads WSHSY; CDR2 reads SAAADI. CDR3 length: 13 amino acids. Trimming took off 4 bases at V and 6 bases at J, with 12 bases between the two ends. CDR3 amino acids: CASSGGVVSEAFF. In nucleotides, the CDR3 is TGCGCCAGCAGTGGGGGAGTGGTATCTGAAGCTTTCTTT.

The chain combines TRBV15 with TRBJ2-1; 13 nucleotides agree with TRBD2. CDR3 size: 15 residues. V was clipped by 5 bases and J by 6 bases; unmatched bases: 4. From germline, CDR1 is LNHNV and CDR2 YYDKDF (reference sequence). CDR3 amino acids: CATSRGLAGSNEQFF. As DNA, the CDR3 is TGTGCCACCAGCCGGGGACTAGCGGGGAGCAATGAGCAGTTCTTC.

The chain combines TRBV3-1 with TRBJ2-3; TRBD2 agrees at 7 bases. V gave up 0 bases and J gave up 8 bases; unmatched junction bases: 8. CDR3 length equals 15 residues. Germline V gene lookup returns CDR1 LGHDT and CDR2 YNNKEL (reference sequence). The chain's CDR3 is CASSQDPGGEITQYF. CDR3 DNA sequence: TGTGCCAGCAGCCAAGATCCGGGAGGAGAGATTACGCAGTATTTT.

The chain uses TRBV5-1 and TRBJ1-4, with D unclear. CDR3 length equals 15 residues. The V end was cut by 1 base, the J end by 2 bases, with 9 bases between. Germline values: CDR1 SGHRS, CDR2 YFSETQ. The chain's CDR3 is CASSLSWLTNEKLFF. The CDR3 coding sequence is TGCGCCAGCAGCTTGTCATGGCTTACTAATGAAAAACTGTTTTTT.

This clonotype has a handful of counts. This rearrangement joins TRBV7-2 to TRBJ1-2; D might be TRBD1 (6 bases). Trimming took 4 bases from V and 5 from J, leaving 14 bases between them. The germline CDR1 and CDR2 sequences are SGHTA and FQGNSA. The CDR3 has 14 residues. The CDR3 spells CASSSSTTGYGYTF. The CDR3, as DNA: TGTGCCAGCAGCTCCAGCACCACAGGGTATGGCTACACCTTC.

This chain links TRBV12-3 or TRBV12-4 with TRBJ1-5; TRBD1 agrees at 8 bases. Trimming at V came to 5 bases and at J to 7 bases, leaving 7 bases not matched to a gene. The CDR3 spans 14 residues. CDR3 loop: CASSGLDRAQPQHF. CDR3 nucleotides: TGTGCCAGCAGTGGACTGGACAGGGCCCAGCCCCAGCATTTT.

The sample holds a few counts of this clonotype. The chain has TRBV6-2 or TRBV6-3 and TRBJ2-1; weak D call: TRBD1 (6 bases). CDR1 is MNHEY and CDR2 is SVGEGT in the germline V gene. This CDR3 is built from 16 residues. V shed 5 bases and J shed 6 bases, with 20 bases lying between them. The CDR3 spells CASSGQSPISRNEQFF. CDR3 in DNA: TGTGCCAGCAGTGGACAGTCCCCCATCTCCCGCAATGAGCAGTTCTTC.

This chain links TRBV7-8 with TRBJ2-1, with 11 bases fitting TRBD1. The CDR3 has 18 amino acids. Per germline, CDR1 SGHVS and CDR2 FQNEAQ. The J segment lost 7 bases and the V segment lost 5 bases, leaving 16 bases of the junction unmatched. CDR3 DNA sequence: TGTGCCAGCAGCCCCTACACTCGGACAGGGGGCGCGAGGAATGAGCAGTTCTTC. It translates to CASSPYTRTGGARNEQFF.

The V and J genes are TRBV12-3 or TRBV12-4 and TRBJ1-2; no clear D gene. The CDR3 loop spans 15 amino acids. V was cut by 6 bases and J by 4 bases, with 18 bases left in between. CDR3 sequence reads: CASSQQTGTSYGYTF. The CDR3 DNA reads TGTGCCAGCAGCCAACAGACGGGAACATCCTATGGCTACACCTTC.

This clonotype was counted a few times. This chain joins TRBV27 and TRBJ1-2, with D perhaps matching TRBD1 (5 bases). The CDR3 spans 15 residues. Germline V lookup: CDR1 MNHEY, CDR2 SMNVEV (reference sequence). V shed 2 bases and J shed 1 base, with 11 bases lying between them. The CDR3 is CASSLTRDGNYGYTF. CDR3 nucleotide sequence: TGTGCCAGCAGTTTAACCCGGGACGGTAACTATGGCTACACCTTC.

This clonotype appeared a few times. This chain uses TRBV7-2 with TRBJ2-1; 11 bases align to TRBD2. V lost 5 bases to trimming and J lost 2 bases; unmatched junction nucleotides: 8. The CDR3 has 17 amino acids. Germline V gives CDR1 SGHTA, CDR2 FQGNSA. CDR3 nucleotides: TGTGCCAGCAGCCCTACCCGACTAGCGGGGCCCTACAATGAGCAGTTCTTC. The encoded protein is CASSPTRLAGPYNEQFF.

This clonotype occurred a few times. This chain uses TRBV4-2 with TRBJ2-7; D is ambiguous. CDR3 length equals 14 residues. V was pared by 1 base and J by 0 bases, with 7 bases between. Germline V CDR1 and CDR2: LGHNA, YNFKEQ. CDR3 loop: CASSQVISSYEQYF. CDR3 sequence (DNA): TGTGCCAGCAGCCAAGTCATTAGCTCCTACGAGCAGTACTTC.

There are a few counts of this clonotype. The CDR3 loop is CATHARPDTQYF. The CDR3 DNA sequence: TGTGCCACCCATGCGAGGCCAGATACGCAGTATTTT. V gene TRBV6-6 combines with J gene TRBJ2-3; D not certain. In germline, CDR1 is MNHNY, CDR2 SVGAGI (reference sequence). The length of the CDR3 is 12 residues. Trimming left V 10 bases short and J 4 bases short, with 12 bases between.

The sample holds a few counts of this clonotype. The CDR3 DNA follows: TGTGCCAGCAGCTTACCAAGACTAGCGGGGAGGAACACCGGGGAGCTGTTTTTT. Translating it yields CASSLPRLAGRNTGELFF. The chain is built from TRBV11-2 and TRBJ2-2; 11 bases map to TRBD2. Looked up from germline, CDR1 is SGHAT and CDR2 is FQNNGV. V lost 2 bases to trimming and J lost 1 base; unmatched junction nucleotides: 6. The CDR3 has 18 amino acids.

This clonotype has just one count. The CDR3 does not close with the conserved phenylalanine or tryptophan, likely indicating a read error. The chain has TRBV11-2 and TRBJ2-1; D gene uncertain. The germline V gene encodes CDR1 SGHAT and CDR2 FQNNGV. Trimming pared 1 base from V and 5 bases from J, leaving 3 bases between. The CDR3 has 12 amino acids. CDR3 amino acids: CASSLGHNEQFL. The CDR3 DNA follows: TGTGCCAGCAGCTTAGGACACAATGAGCAGTTCTTG.

This clonotype was detected ten times or more. The CDR3 nucleotides read TGTGCCAGCAGCCCCCGTGTTGGCAGGGGGCCTGGAAACACCATATATTTT. As protein: CASSPRVGRGPGNTIYF. V is TRBV7-4 and J is TRBJ1-3; 8 bases line up with TRBD1. After removal of 5 bases from V and 2 bases from J, the junction contained 11 bases not matched to a gene. The CDR3 extends over 17 amino acids. The germline gives CDR1 SGHVT, CDR2 SQSDAQ. Together with reference TRBV7-4 and TRBJ1-3, the CDR3 gives the full variable domain: GAGVSQSPRYKVAKRGRDVALRCDSISGHVTLYWYRQTLGQGSEVLTYSQSDAQRDKSGRPSGRFSAERPERSVSTLKIQRTEQGDSAVYLCASSPRVGRGPGNTIYFGEGSWLTVV.

Points on this clonotype: A much larger clone sits a single nucleotide away, making a read error possible. This CDR3 is CASSSGQFQETQYF. The CDR3 DNA reads TGTGCCAGCAGTTCGGGACAGTTCCAAGAGACCCAGTACTTC. V and J are TRBV6-2 or TRBV6-3 and TRBJ2-5; 7 bases line up with TRBD1. This CDR3 is built from 14 residues. Germline CDR1 MNHEY, CDR2 SVGEGT. J lost 1 base, V lost 4 bases, and 3 bases had no gene match.

This clonotype was counted between two and nine times. The chain carries TRBV11-2 and TRBJ2-5; unclear D gene. This CDR3 spans 14 amino acids. Per the germline V gene, CDR1 is SGHAT and CDR2 is FQNNGV. Trimming took off 10 bases at V and 0 bases at J, with 15 bases between the two ends. CDR3 coding DNA: TGTGCCACTTCCTTCTCGGAGTACCAAGAGACCCAGTACTTC. This translates into CATSFSEYQETQYF.

V gene TRBV20-1 combines with J gene TRBJ2-1; D not resolved. The CDR3 has 13 amino acids. The V end was cut by 0 bases, the J end by 8 bases, with 11 bases between. CDR1 is DFQATT, CDR2 SNEGSKA, per germline (reference sequence). CDR3 residues: CSARDHTWYEQFF. CDR3 nucleotides: TGCAGTGCTAGAGATCACACCTGGTATGAGCAGTTCTTC.

The gene calls are TRBV7-9 and TRBJ1-5; TRBD1 matches at 9 bases. This CDR3 region has 14 residues. J gave up 6 bases and V 5 bases, and 5 bases lay outside the gene matches. CDR1 SEHNR and CDR2 FQNEAQ come from the germline V gene (reference sequence). CDR3 amino acids: CASSRTGGIQPQHF. The CDR3 coding sequence is TGTGCCAGCAGCCGTACAGGGGGCATTCAGCCCCAGCATTTT.

This clonotype has a handful of counts. The rearrangement joins TRBV7-9 to TRBJ1-5; D call uncertain. This CDR3 spans 16 amino acids. The V gene's germline CDR1 is SEHNR and CDR2 FQNEAQ (reference sequence). Trimming removed 4 bases from V and 5 bases from J, with 18 bases in between. Here the CDR3 DNA reads TGTGCCAGCAGCTCCAACAAAGCCCGCTGGGATCAGCCCCAGCATTTT. Residues: CASSSNKARWDQPQHF.

The table lists this clonotype with a few counts. The V and J genes are TRBV4-1 and TRBJ2-2; maybe TRBD2 (5 bases). CDR3 length equals 15 residues. CDR1 is MGHRA, CDR2 YSYEKL, per germline. V lost 1 base to trimming and J lost 2 bases, with 8 bases between them. The CDR3 DNA sequence: TGCGCCAGCAGCCAAGGCCTAGCTAACACCGGGGAGCTGTTTTTT. Encoded protein: CASSQGLANTGELFF.